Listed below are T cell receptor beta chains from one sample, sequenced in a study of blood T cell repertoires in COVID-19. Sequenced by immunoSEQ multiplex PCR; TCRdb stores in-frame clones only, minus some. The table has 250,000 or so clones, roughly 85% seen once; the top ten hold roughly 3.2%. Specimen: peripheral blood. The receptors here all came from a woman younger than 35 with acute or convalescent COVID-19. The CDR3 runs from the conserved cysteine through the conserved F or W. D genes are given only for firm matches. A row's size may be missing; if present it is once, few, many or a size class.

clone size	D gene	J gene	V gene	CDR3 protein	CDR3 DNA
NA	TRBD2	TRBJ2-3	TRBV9	CASSAAGGGTDTQYF	TGTGCCAGCAGCGCAGCGGGAGGGGGCACAGATACGCAGTATTTT
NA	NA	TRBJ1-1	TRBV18	CASSERTENTEAFF	TGTGCCAGCTCAGAGCGGACGGAGAACACTGAAGCTTTCTTT
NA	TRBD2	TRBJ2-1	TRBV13	CASIGAGLNNEQFF	TGTGCCAGCATTGGAGCGGGACTCAACAATGAGCAGTTCTTC
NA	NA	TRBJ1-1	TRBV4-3	CASSPTTGPRDTEAFF	TGCGCCAGCAGTCCAACCACCGGGCCGCGGGACACTGAAGCTTTCTTT
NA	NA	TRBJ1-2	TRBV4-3	CASSQDLGGDYGYTF	TGCGCCAGCAGCCAAGATCTCGGGGGGGACTATGGCTACACCTTC
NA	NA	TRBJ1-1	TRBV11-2	CASSLGGLPEAFF	TGTGCCAGCAGCTTAGGGGGGCTGCCTGAAGCTTTCTTT
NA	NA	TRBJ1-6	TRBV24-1	CATSDLGGRGSNSPLHF	TGTGCCACCAGTGATTTAGGCGGCAGGGGATCAAATTCACCCCTCCACTTT
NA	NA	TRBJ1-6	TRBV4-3	CASSQDQLKNSPLHF	TGCGCCAGCAGCCAAGATCAGTTAAAAAATTCACCCCTCCACTTT
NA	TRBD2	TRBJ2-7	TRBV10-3	CAISRRTSGYEQYF	TGTGCCATCAGTCGCCGGACTAGCGGCTACGAGCAGTACTTC
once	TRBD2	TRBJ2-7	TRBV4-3	CASSQDRLAGSYEQYF	TGCGCCAGCAGCCAAGATCGACTAGCGGGATCCTACGAGCAGTACTTC
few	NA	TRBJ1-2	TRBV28	CASSLGIRDSVRGYTF	TGTGCCAGCAGTTTGGGCATACGGGACTCCGTACGGGGCTACACCTTC
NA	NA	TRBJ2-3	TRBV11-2	CASSLARHTDTQYF	TGTGCCAGCAGCCTAGCGCGTCACACAGATACGCAGTATTTT
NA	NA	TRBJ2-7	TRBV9	CASSVGQGGPEQYF	TGTGCCAGCAGCGTTGGACAGGGAGGGCCCGAGCAGTACTTC
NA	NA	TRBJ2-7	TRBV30	CAWSANEQYF	TGTGCCTGGAGTGCTAACGAGCAGTACTTC
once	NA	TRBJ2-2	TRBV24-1	CATSAYQGTGELFF	TGTGCCACCAGTGCTTACCAGGGGACCGGGGAGCTGTTTTTT
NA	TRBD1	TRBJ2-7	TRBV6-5	CASSAQPGQGSEQYF	TGTGCCAGCAGCGCCCAACCGGGACAGGGTAGCGAGCAGTACTTC
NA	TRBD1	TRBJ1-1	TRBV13	CASSSGTGGTEAFF	TGTGCCAGCAGCTCCGGGACAGGGGGCACTGAAGCTTTCTTT
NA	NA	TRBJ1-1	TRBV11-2	CASSLDRGMNTEAFF	TGTGCCAGCAGCTTAGACAGGGGTATGAACACTGAAGCTTTCTTT
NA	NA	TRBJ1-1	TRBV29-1	CSARSQGGKTEAFF	TGCAGCGCCCGATCGCAGGGAGGTAAGACTGAAGCTTTCTTT
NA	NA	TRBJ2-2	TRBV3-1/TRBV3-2	CASSHEQGGELFF	TGTGCCAGCAGTCACGAACAGGGCGGGGAGCTGTTTTTT
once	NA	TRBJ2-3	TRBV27	CASSPPSTDTQYF	TGTGCCAGCAGTCCTCCTAGCACAGATACGCAGTATTTT
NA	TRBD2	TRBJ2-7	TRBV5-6	CASSLYRRESYEQYF	TGTGCCAGCAGCTTGTATCGGCGGGAGTCCTACGAGCAGTACTTC
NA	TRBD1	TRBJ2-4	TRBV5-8	CASSGTVLAKNIQYF	TGTGCCAGCAGCGGGACAGTTCTAGCCAAAAACATTCAGTACTTC
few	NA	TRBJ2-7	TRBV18	CASSLATGSEQYF	TGTGCCAGCTCACTAGCCACGGGATCCGAGCAGTACTTC
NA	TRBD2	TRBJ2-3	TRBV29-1	CSVVGSGSTDTQYF	TGCAGCGTTGTAGGCAGCGGGAGTACCGATACGCAGTATTTT
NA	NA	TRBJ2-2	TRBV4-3	CASSQYTGDRAWVGELFF	TGCGCCAGCAGCCAATACACGGGAGACCGCGCATGGGTCGGGGAGCTGTTTTTT
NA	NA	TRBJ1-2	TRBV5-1	CASSLESGSAGYTF	TGCGCCAGCAGCTTGGAGTCAGGTTCGGCTGGCTACACCTTC
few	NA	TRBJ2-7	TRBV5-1	CASSFRSDRPSYEQYF	TGCGCCAGCAGCTTCCGATCTGACAGGCCCTCCTACGAGCAGTACTTC
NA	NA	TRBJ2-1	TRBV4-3	CASSNTEGNEQFF	TGCGCCAGCAGTAATACGGAGGGCAATGAGCAGTTCTTC
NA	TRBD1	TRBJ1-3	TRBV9	CASSVAGLGTAGNTIYF	TGTGCCAGCAGCGTAGCCGGTCTCGGGACAGCTGGAAACACCATATATTTT
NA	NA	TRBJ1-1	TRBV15	CATSRDLAVQLKAFF	TGTGCCACCAGCAGAGATTTGGCAGTCCAACTAAAAGCTTTCTTT
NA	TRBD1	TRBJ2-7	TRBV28	CASSDTGQGLGEQYF	TGTGCCAGCAGTGATACGGGACAGGGTCTGGGGGAGCAGTACTTC
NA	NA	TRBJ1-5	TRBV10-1	CARGGVQPQHF	TGCGCCAGAGGAGGGGTCCAGCCCCAGCATTTT
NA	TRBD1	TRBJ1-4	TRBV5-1	CASSPTGATNEKLFF	TGCGCCAGCAGCCCGACAGGGGCAACTAATGAAAAACTGTTTTTT
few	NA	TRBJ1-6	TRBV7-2	CASSLKGRNSPLHF	TGTGCCAGCAGCTTGAAGGGGCGTAATTCACCCCTCCACTTT
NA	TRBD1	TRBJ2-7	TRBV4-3	CASSLGQGPPYEQYF	TGCGCCAGCAGCCTCGGACAGGGACCCCCCTACGAGCAGTACTTC
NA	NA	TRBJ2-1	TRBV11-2	CASSLVMASRTPDYNEQFF	TGTGCCAGCAGCTTAGTTATGGCTTCTAGGACTCCTGACTACAATGAGCAGTTCTTC
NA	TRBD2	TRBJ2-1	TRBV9	CASSVGTSGSNEQFF	TGTGCCAGCAGCGTAGGGACTAGCGGGAGCAATGAGCAGTTCTTC
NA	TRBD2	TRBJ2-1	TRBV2	CASSALAGRNNEQFF	TGTGCCAGCAGCGCCCTAGCGGGACGCAACAATGAGCAGTTCTTC
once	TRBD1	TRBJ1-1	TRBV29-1	CSVVRRGRGLNTEAFF	TGCAGCGTTGTGCGAAGGGGCAGGGGGCTGAACACTGAAGCTTTCTTT
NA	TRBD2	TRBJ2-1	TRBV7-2	CASSFLFGTSARNEQFF	TGTGCCAGCAGCTTTCTGTTTGGGACTAGCGCCCGCAATGAGCAGTTCTTC
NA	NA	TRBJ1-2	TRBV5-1	CASIEDATF	TGCGCCAGCATAGAAGATGCGACCTTC
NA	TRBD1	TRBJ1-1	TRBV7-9	CASSRDRGRLDTEAFF	TGTGCCAGCAGTCGAGACAGGGGGCGACTGGACACTGAAGCTTTCTTT
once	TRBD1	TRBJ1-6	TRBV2	CASRPGGYVNSPLHF	TGTGCCAGCAGGCCAGGGGGGTATGTGAATTCACCCCTCCACTTT
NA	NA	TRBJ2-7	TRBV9	CASSVGLGAYEQYF	TGTGCCAGCAGCGTAGGGCTAGGCGCCTACGAGCAGTACTTC
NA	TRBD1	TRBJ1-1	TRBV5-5	CASSLGGKNTEAFF	TGTGCCAGCAGCCTAGGGGGCAAGAACACTGAAGCTTTCTTT